Below, 13 T cell receptor beta chains from the same sample are listed, as sequenced in a study of T cell responses to AZD1222 COVID-19 vaccine. Assay used: immunoSEQ multiplex PCR; TCRdb lists only in-frame clones, some missing. The table lists more than 95,000 clones, 90% to 95% of them singletons. The specimen was peripheral blood, collected on day 0 of AZD1222 vaccination. These receptors came from an adult in good health.

The chain has TRBV18 and TRBJ2-3; D ambiguous. In germline, CDR1 is KGHSH, CDR2 LQKENI. Between the trimmed V and J ends, which lost 2 bases and 4 bases, there was a span of 10 bases. CDR3 length: 14 residues. The CDR3 bases are TGTGCCAGCTCACCATTGACTGGATCAGATACGCAGTATTTT. This encodes CASSPLTGSDTQYF.

The J gene is TRBJ1-5, the V gene TRBV10-3; possible D gene TRBD1, 5 bases. Germline CDR1 ENHRY, CDR2 SYGVKD. The CDR3 loop spans 13 amino acids. The V end was cut by 7 bases, the J end by 4 bases, with 11 bases between. CDR3 sequence (DNA): TGTGCCATCAAAGGGGACGCTAATCAGCCCCAGCATTTT. Amino acid sequence: CAIKGDANQPQHF.

The rearrangement joins TRBV27 to TRBJ2-1; D remains unclear. The length of the CDR3 is 11 residues. The germline CDR1 and CDR2 sequences are MNHEY and SMNVEV (reference sequence). Trimming pared 7 bases from V and 7 bases from J, leaving 8 bases between. CDR3 sequence reads: CASNLRNEQFF. Here the CDR3 DNA reads TGTGCCAGCAACTTAAGGAATGAGCAGTTCTTC.

The rearrangement joins TRBV3-1 (or the pseudogene TRBV3-2) to TRBJ2-3; D uncertain. Germline CDR1 reads LGHDT; CDR2 reads YNNKEL (reference sequence). Trimming removed 0 bases at V and 4 bases at J, with 17 bases between. The CDR3 length is 17 residues. For the CDR3, the DNA is TGTGCCAGCAGCCAAGAGAGAGGAGAGTTGGGCGCAGATACGCAGTATTTT. Residues: CASSQERGELGADTQYF.

V usage is TRBV28 and J usage is TRBJ2-7; the D is unclear. V dropped 1 base and J dropped 0 bases, with 7 bases sitting between them. CDR1 MDHEN and CDR2 SYDVKM come from the germline V gene. CDR3 length equals 14 residues. The CDR3 DNA is TGTGCCAGCAGTTTATTCGACTCCTCCTACGAGCAGTACTTC. As protein: CASSLFDSSYEQYF.

This chain connects TRBV30 to TRBJ2-1; 9 bases line up with TRBD1. The ends lost 3 bases at V and 8 bases at J; junction bases unmatched: 5. The germline CDR1 and CDR2 sequences are GTSNPN and SVGIG (reference sequence). There are 13 residues in the CDR3. CDR3 bases: TGTGCCTGGAGACAGGACAGGGGCTATGAGCAGTTCTTC. It codes for CAWRQDRGYEQFF.

The rearrangement uses TRBV7-2 and TRBJ2-2; D gene unclear. Trimming took 2 bases from V and 9 from J, leaving 7 bases between them. Germline CDR1 is SGHTA and CDR2 is FQGNSA. This CDR3 has 12 residues. The CDR3: CASSLQFRELFF. CDR3 bases: TGTGCCAGCAGCTTACAGTTCCGGGAGCTGTTTTTT.

The V and J genes are TRBV28 and TRBJ2-7, with D perhaps matching TRBD2 (6 bases). The CDR3 has 14 amino acids. V lost 6 bases and J lost 3, with 15 bases in between. From germline, CDR1 is MDHEN and CDR2 SYDVKM. The CDR3 spells CASRDLLGGYEQYF. DNA for the CDR3: TGTGCCAGCAGAGATCTTCTGGGGGGCTACGAGCAGTACTTC.

The gene calls are TRBV28 and TRBJ1-4, with D possibly TRBD1 on 6 matching bases. Germline V lookup: CDR1 MDHEN, CDR2 SYDVKM. The CDR3 contains 13 residues. V lost 11 bases to trimming and J lost 7 bases, with 17 bases between them. CDR3 amino acids: CALSREGGEKLFF. As DNA, the CDR3 is TGTGCCCTGAGCCGGGAAGGGGGTGAAAAACTGTTTTTT.

This clone was observed a single time. The rearrangement joins TRBV5-5 to TRBJ1-5; the D gene is possibly TRBD1 (5 bases). This CDR3 region has 13 residues. Germline CDR1 and CDR2: SGHKS and YYEKEE (reference sequence). V lost 7 bases and J lost 2, with 10 bases in between. The CDR3 spells CASAPQGNQPQHF. The CDR3 DNA sequence: TGTGCCAGCGCCCCACAGGGCAATCAGCCCCAGCATTTT. The complete variable domain, with remaining parts taken from reference TRBV5-5 and TRBJ1-5, reads DAGVTQSPTHLIKTRGQQVTLRCSPISGHKSVSWYQQVLGQGPQFIFQYYEKEERGRGNFPDRFSARQFPNYSSELNVNALLLGDSALYLCASAPQGNQPQHFGDGTRLSIL.

This chain links TRBV27 with TRBJ2-7; D may be TRBD2 (5 bases). The CDR3 runs to 15 residues. V lost 7 bases, J lost 0 bases, and 16 bases lay in between. The V gene's germline CDR1 is MNHEY and CDR2 SMNVEV (reference sequence). CDR3 nucleotides: TGTGCCAGCACCCGAACCGGACTCCACTCCTACGAGCAGTACTTC. This codes for CASTRTGLHSYEQYF.

CDR3 sequence reads: CASSEALGGVGYNEQFF. In DNA form, the CDR3 reads TGTGCCAGCAGTGAGGCTCTGGGCGGAGTAGGTTACAATGAGCAGTTCTTC. The gene calls are TRBV6-1 and TRBJ2-1; D is uncertain. V was shortened by 3 bases and J by 4 bases, with 19 bases between the two germline ends. CDR3 length equals 17 residues. The germline CDR1 and CDR2 sequences are MNHNS and SASEGT.

This clone was seen just once. The genes are TRBV9 and TRBJ2-2; D not resolved. The CDR3 runs to 16 residues. V was clipped by 3 bases and J by 4 bases, with 16 bases between them. Germline-derived CDR1 and CDR2 are SGDLS and YYNGEE. The CDR3 nucleotides read TGTGCCAGCAGCGACCGACGGTCGCTCGGCACCGGGGAGCTGTTTTTT. Encoded protein: CASSDRRSLGTGELFF. The whole variable domain, remainder taken from reference TRBV9 and TRBJ2-2, is DSGVTQTPKHLITATGQRVTLRCSPRSGDLSVYWYQQSLDQGLQFLIQYYNGEERAKGNILERFSAQQFPDLHSELNLSSLELGDSALYFCASSDRRSLGTGELFFGEGSRLTVL.